These T cell receptor beta chains were read from a single sample in a study of brain T cells in children with intractable seizures. The table came from immunoSEQ multiplex PCR; TCRdb's copy has only in-frame clones and leaves some out. Here the sample spans about 320,000 clones, 85% to 95% being singletons. The source material was peripheral blood, sampled about 5 months after surgery. These receptor sequences come from a boy in the first two years of life with tuberous sclerosis and intractable seizures. CDR3s include the opening cysteine and the closing phenylalanine or tryptophan. Each record gives: J gene, D gene, V gene, CDR3 protein. The D gene is left open where the match is weak.

TRBJ2-7,TRBD2,TRBV6-2/TRBV6-3,CASSQGLAGGPYEQYF
TRBJ1-5,NA,TRBV21-1,CASSKVALRGNQPQHF
TRBJ1-6,TRBD1,TRBV30,CACRDRGVRSPLHF
TRBJ2-3,TRBD2,TRBV5-1,CASSLPAGVGTDTQYF
TRBJ1-1,NA,TRBV7-2,CASSLVGDTEAFF
TRBJ2-5,NA,TRBV29-1,CSLGWSRQETQYF
TRBJ2-5,NA,TRBV7-8,CASSSIGGRETQYF
TRBJ2-2,NA,TRBV27,CASSWNTGELFF
TRBJ2-1,NA,TRBV24-1,CATSVWGLEQFF
TRBJ2-5,TRBD2,TRBV2,CASSELLAGEETQYF
TRBJ2-7,TRBD1,TRBV9,CASSSRTGANEQYF
TRBJ2-2,NA,TRBV10-3,CAISDRDTGELFF
TRBJ2-7,TRBD1,TRBV11-3,CASSLVDRGSYEQYF
TRBJ2-7,TRBD2,TRBV28,CASSLRRGPTSGRGPRPYEQYF
TRBJ2-2,NA,TRBV12-3/TRBV12-4,CASSLLNTGELFF
TRBJ2-2,TRBD1,TRBV9,CASSVAPDRGRSGELFF
TRBJ2-1,NA,TRBV7-3,CASTLLPGDEQFF
TRBJ2-1,TRBD2,TRBV30,CAWSGGSSYNEQFF
TRBJ2-2,TRBD2,TRBV19,CASSTGLAEKSNTGELFF
TRBJ2-7,NA,TRBV19,CASSIRREYEQYF
TRBJ1-2,NA,TRBV19,CASSIRGGSSYGYTF
TRBJ1-2,NA,TRBV2,CASSDGGAYGYTF
TRBJ2-7,NA,TRBV2,CASGRGGYEQYF
TRBJ2-7,TRBD1,TRBV7-8,CASSLEVKGQGAHPSSYEQYF
TRBJ1-5,NA,TRBV6-6,CASTYEGGGNQPQHF
TRBJ1-1,NA,TRBV7-9,CASSGGGVRTEAFF
TRBJ2-2,NA,TRBV11-3,CASSYIVGELFF
TRBJ1-1,TRBD1,TRBV7-9,CASSAQGARDTEAFF
TRBJ1-5,NA,TRBV7-9,CASSLGYDKQGINQPQHF
TRBJ1-1,NA,TRBV27,CASTQGRETEAFF
TRBJ1-4,NA,TRBV7-9,CASSLGGPKYEKLFF
TRBJ2-1,TRBD2,TRBV5-1,CASSSRLAGDNEQFF
TRBJ2-2,NA,TRBV5-5,CASSTSLGTNTGELFF
TRBJ2-7,NA,TRBV3-1/TRBV3-2,CASSQVHSYEQYF
TRBJ2-7,NA,TRBV27,CASSLSHFSSYEQYF
TRBJ1-6,NA,TRBV12-3/TRBV12-4,CAGSQGRSPLHF
TRBJ1-6,NA,TRBV5-4,CASSLGSSGNSPLHF
TRBJ1-4,NA,TRBV30,CAWSVLGGSDNEKLFF
TRBJ2-1,NA,TRBV27,CASSLFPQDSYNEQFF
TRBJ2-7,NA,TRBV24-1,CATSRGRETNEQYF
TRBJ2-7,NA,TRBV12-5,CASGLDYEQYF
TRBJ2-7,NA,TRBV15,CATSRGSYEQYF
TRBJ2-5,NA,TRBV14,CASSHRTTEETQYF